Shown below are 26 T cell receptor beta chains from a single sample sequenced in a study of T-cell reconstitution after alpha-beta-depleted transplantation in children. Points from the study as a whole: One year after transplant, T-cell counts and diversity came mostly from newly produced T cells.

The antigens these receptors bind are not known. A library of TCRbeta sequences, prepared with unique molecular identifiers, was generated. TCRdb used MiXCR to reprocess the PCR reads, holding one entry per CDR3 protein. The sample carries 250,000 to 300,000 distinct CDR3 sequences, over 7% recorded once. The material was peripheral blood, obtained 360 days after TCRalphabeta/CD19-depleted stem cell transplant. Receptors were obtained from a female patient between 2 and 15 years old who had a stem cell transplant for Fanconi anemia, so the T cells may come from the graft donor.

The chain has TRBV25-1 and TRBJ1-1; D possibly corresponds to TRBD1 (5 bases). This CDR3 contains 15 residues. The germline gives CDR1 MGHDK, CDR2 SYGVNS. V shed 1 base and J shed 4 bases, with 13 bases lying between them. This chain's CDR3 is CASSESAGLGTEAFF. For the CDR3, the DNA is TGTGCCAGCAGTGAATCGGCGGGACTTGGCACTGAAGCTTTCTTT.

The rearrangement joins TRBV4-3 to TRBJ1-1; D gene uncertain. The CDR3 consists of 14 residues. V lost 1 base to trimming and J lost 1 base, with 7 bases between them. Germline-derived CDR1 and CDR2 are LGHNA and YSLEER. DNA for the CDR3: TGCGCCAGCAGCCAAGCCAGCCAGAACACTGAAGCTTTCTTT. Translated: CASSQASQNTEAFF.

This clonotype was observed a handful of times. J is TRBJ1-2 and V is TRBV28, with TRBD1 as a possible D gene (6 bases). Germline V gives CDR1 MDHEN, CDR2 SYDVKM. Deletions cut 5 bases from V and 4 bases from J, with 20 bases between. CDR3 length: 16 amino acids. The CDR3 loop is CASSPGQQSTSYGYTF. The CDR3 region has the DNA TGTGCCAGCAGTCCCGGACAGCAATCGACTAGCTATGGCTACACCTTC.

The sample holds a few counts of this clonotype. DNA for the CDR3: TGTGCCAGCAGCGTAGGGTGGGTGGACCAAGAGACCCAGTACTTC. Encoded protein: CASSVGWVDQETQYF. This chain links TRBV9 with TRBJ2-5; D uncertain. This CDR3 is built from 15 residues. V lost 0 bases and J 0 bases, leaving 9 bases between the germline ends. Per the germline V gene, CDR1 is SGDLS and CDR2 is YYNGEE. The full variable domain, its missing parts supplied by reference TRBV9 and TRBJ2-5, is DSGVTQTPKHLITATGQRVTLRCSPRSGDLSVYWYQQSLDQGLQFLIQYYNGEERAKGNILERFSAQQFPDLHSELNLSSLELGDSALYFCASSVGWVDQETQYFGPGTRLLVL.

This clonotype was picked up one time. This may arise from a read error, as a much more abundant clone is one base away. Lacking the conserved final phenylalanine or tryptophan, this CDR3 likely reflects a read error. The genes are TRBV5-1 and TRBJ2-1, with D tentatively TRBD1 (5 bases). The CDR3 is made up of 14 amino acids. The ends were cut back, 10 bases at V and 2 bases at J, with 16 bases in the middle. Germline V gene data show CDR1 as SGHRS and CDR2 as YFSETQ. The CDR3 DNA is TGCGCCGGCGCCCCAGGGTATCCCTACAATGAGCAGTTCATC. Translation: CAGAPGYPYNEQFI.

V gene TRBV28 combines with J gene TRBJ1-1; D gene uncertain. Germline CDR1 is MDHEN and CDR2 is SYDVKM. Trimming cost V 1 base and J 0 bases, with 9 bases left between them. The CDR3 is 15 amino acids. The CDR3: CASSLYLGLNTEAFF. The CDR3 bases are TGTGCCAGCAGTTTATATCTGGGGTTGAACACTGAAGCTTTCTTT.

This clonotype was counted a few times. The chain uses TRBV9 and TRBJ1-2, with D perhaps matching TRBD1 (6 bases). CDR3 length equals 16 residues. Deletions cut 6 bases from V and 6 bases from J, with 24 bases between. Germline-derived CDR1 and CDR2 are SGDLS and YYNGEE. The CDR3 region is CASTRSVGQLINGYTF. Written as DNA, the CDR3 is TGTGCCAGCACCCGTAGTGTAGGACAGCTTATAAATGGCTACACCTTC. Full variable domain (remainder filled in from reference TRBV9 and TRBJ1-2): DSGVTQTPKHLITATGQRVTLRCSPRSGDLSVYWYQQSLDQGLQFLIQYYNGEERAKGNILERFSAQQFPDLHSELNLSSLELGDSALYFCASTRSVGQLINGYTFGSGTRLTVV.

This clonotype was seen ten or more times. The chain uses TRBV11-2 and TRBJ2-7; possible D gene TRBD1, 5 bases. The CDR3 contains 14 residues. Trimming took off 1 base at V and 5 bases at J, with 12 bases between the two ends. Germline lookup yields CDR1 SGHAT and CDR2 FQNNGV. The CDR3 here is CASSLGQIFNEQYF. The CDR3 region has the DNA TGTGCCAGCAGCTTAGGACAGATATTTAACGAGCAGTACTTC.

This clonotype was observed at least ten times. The chain joins TRBV7-2 to TRBJ2-7; 7 bases line up with TRBD2. The germline V gene has CDR1 SGHTA and CDR2 FQGNSA. With 5 bases clipped from V and 2 bases from J, the junction kept 9 bases outside the gene matches. This CDR3 has 15 residues. This CDR3 is CASSQGREFPYEQYF. In DNA, the CDR3 is TGTGCCAGCAGCCAAGGGAGGGAGTTCCCCTACGAGCAGTACTTC.

This clonotype was recorded many times. The rearrangement uses TRBV7-9 and TRBJ2-3, with a weak D call TRBD1 (6 bases). This CDR3 region has 15 residues. V lost 5 bases and J lost 2, with 14 bases in between. Germline lookup yields CDR1 SEHNR and CDR2 FQNEAQ (reference sequence). CDR3 amino acids: CASSPGQLNTDTQYF. The CDR3 DNA sequence: TGTGCCAGCAGCCCAGGACAGTTGAACACAGATACGCAGTATTTT. The full variable domain, in which reference TRBV7-9 and TRBJ2-3 provide the parts outside the CDR3, is DTGVSQNPRHKITKRGQNVTFRCDPISEHNRLYWYRQTLGQGPEFLTYFQNEAQLEKSRLLSDRFSAERPKGSFSTLEIQRTEQGDSAMYLCASSPGQLNTDTQYFGPGTRLTVL.

The table lists this clonotype with many counts. V is TRBV5-1 and J is TRBJ2-1, with a weak D call TRBD2 (6 bases). The germline V gene encodes CDR1 SGHRS and CDR2 YFSETQ. Trimming took off 2 bases at V and 6 bases at J, with 12 bases between the two ends. The CDR3 is made up of 14 amino acids. As DNA, the CDR3 is TGCGCCAGCAGCTTACAACCCGGGGGCAATGAGCAGTTCTTC. It is translated as CASSLQPGGNEQFF.

This clonotype was observed many times. V usage is TRBV14 and J usage is TRBJ2-2, with a possible D match to TRBD2 (6 bases). V was shortened by 2 bases and J by 1 base, with 11 bases between the two germline ends. The CDR3 has 16 residues. CDR1 is SGHDN and CDR2 is FVKESK in the germline V gene. Here the CDR3 reads CASSQHGGMNTGELFF. The CDR3 region has the DNA TGTGCCAGCAGCCAACACGGAGGGATGAACACCGGGGAGCTGTTTTTT.

In this sample, this clonotype turned up a few times. This chain uses TRBV4-3 with TRBJ2-3, with D tentatively TRBD1 (5 bases). This CDR3 has 15 amino acids. V lost 1 base and J 3 bases, leaving 11 bases between the germline ends. Germline V CDR1 and CDR2: LGHNA, YSLEER. This chain's CDR3 is CASSQGQGWTDTQYF. The CDR3 DNA reads TGCGCCAGCAGCCAAGGTCAGGGTTGGACAGATACGCAGTATTTT.

This clonotype appeared many times. The rearrangement uses TRBV5-1 and TRBJ2-6; no clear D gene. The CDR3 extends over 16 amino acids. V lost 4 bases to trimming and J lost 2 bases, with 13 bases between them. The V gene's germline CDR1 is SGHRS and CDR2 YFSETQ. CDR3 bases: TGCGCCAGCAGCCCTACAACTTTACCTGGGGCCAACGTCCTGACTTTC. As protein: CASSPTTLPGANVLTF.

At least ten counts were recorded for this clonotype. The chain recombines TRBV6-5 with TRBJ2-6; perhaps TRBD1 as D (6 bases). The CDR3 runs 16 residues. Germline V lookup: CDR1 MNHEY, CDR2 SVGAGI. The V and J ends lost 1 base and 2 bases respectively, with 9 bases between them. The CDR3 loop is CASSYLQGTGANVLTF. The CDR3 DNA sequence: TGTGCCAGCAGTTACTTACAGGGAACTGGGGCCAACGTCCTGACTTTC.

This clonotype was detected many times. The chain uses TRBV5-1 and TRBJ2-1; the match to TRBD1 covers 7 bases. This CDR3 comprises 16 residues. The germline V gene has CDR1 SGHRS and CDR2 YFSETQ. Unmatched junction bases numbered 14, after V lost 5 bases and J lost 6 bases. In DNA, the CDR3 is TGCGCCAGCAGGAAACCGGGACAGCCCCTCCCCAATGAGCAGTTCTTC. Residues: CASRKPGQPLPNEQFF.

This clonotype was found many times. V usage is TRBV20-1 and J usage is TRBJ2-3, with TRBD2 matching 10 bases. V lost 6 bases, J lost 4 bases, and 7 bases stayed unmatched. CDR1 and CDR2 (germline): DFQATT, SNEGSKA (reference sequence). The CDR3 contains 14 residues. In DNA, the CDR3 is TGCAGTGCATCAACTAGCGGGAATTCAGATACGCAGTATTTT. Its protein product is CSASTSGNSDTQYF.

CDR3 sequence (DNA): TGTGCCAGCAGCTACGCCATGCCAGCCTACCAAGAGACCCAGTACTTC. Translation: CASSYAMPAYQETQYF. The chain is built from TRBV6-2 or TRBV6-3 and TRBJ2-5; D is ambiguous. The CDR3 is 16 residues long. CDR1 is MNHEY and CDR2 is SVGEGT in the germline V gene. V dropped 6 bases and J dropped 0 bases, with 17 bases sitting between them.

Many counts were recorded for this clonotype. The chain carries TRBV20-1 and TRBJ2-7; the D gene is possibly TRBD2 (6 bases). The CDR3 is 13 amino acids. V was clipped by 3 bases and J by 4 bases, with 13 bases between them. From germline, CDR1 is DFQATT and CDR2 SNEGSKA (reference sequence). CDR3 protein: CSASGGGSYEQYF. In DNA form, the CDR3 reads TGCAGTGCTAGTGGGGGAGGTAGTTACGAGCAGTACTTC.

This clonotype came up a few times. J is TRBJ2-3 and V is TRBV5-1; 7 positions match TRBD1. V gave up 1 base and J gave up 2 bases; unmatched junction bases: 10. This CDR3 has 17 amino acids. Germline values: CDR1 SGHRS, CDR2 YFSETQ. CDR3 bases: TGCGCCAGCAGCTTGAGGTTGGTGACAGGGTTCACAGATACGCAGTATTTT. This encodes CASSLRLVTGFTDTQYF. The full variable domain, with the rest looked up from reference TRBV5-1 and TRBJ2-3, is KAGVTQTPRYLIKTRGQQVTLSCSPISGHRSVSWYQQTPGQGLQFLFEYFSETQRNKGNFPGRFSGRQFSNSRSEMNVSTLELGDSALYLCASSLRLVTGFTDTQYFGPGTRLTVL.

The sample holds many counts of this clonotype. The V call is TRBV7-8, the J call TRBJ2-7; no firm D call. The V and J ends lost 0 bases and 1 base respectively, with 7 bases between them. The CDR3 runs 14 residues. CDR1 and CDR2 from the germline V gene are SGHVS and FQNEAQ. The CDR3 loop is CASSLAVGSYEQYF. CDR3 coding DNA: TGTGCCAGCAGCTTAGCGGTCGGGTCCTACGAGCAGTACTTC.

This clonotype was counted only a few times. At one of its ends the junction is not consistent with the germline gene, which may arise from a read error. As DNA, the CDR3 is TGTGCCATCAGTTTAGTCGGCAGCGGGGGGCCCCGCACCGGGGAGCTGTTTTTT. This codes for CAISLVGSGGPRTGELFF. The chain recombines TRBV12-3 or TRBV12-4 with TRBJ2-2; TRBD2 matches at 9 bases. The CDR3 length is 18 residues.

This chain uses TRBV5-1 with TRBJ1-4; D is unresolved. Trimming took off 0 bases at V and 8 bases at J, with 8 bases between the two ends. Germline V gene lookup returns CDR1 SGHRS and CDR2 YFSETQ. The CDR3 spans 13 residues. This chain's CDR3 is CASSLGSREKLFF. The CDR3 coding sequence is TGCGCCAGCAGCTTGGGGAGCCGGGAAAAACTGTTTTTT. Full variable domain (missing parts from reference TRBV5-1 and TRBJ1-4): KAGVTQTPRYLIKTRGQQVTLSCSPISGHRSVSWYQQTPGQGLQFLFEYFSETQRNKGNFPGRFSGRQFSNSRSEMNVSTLELGDSALYLCASSLGSREKLFFGSGTQLSVL.

In its sample, this clonotype was seen a few times. This chain connects TRBV20-1 to TRBJ1-2; D might be TRBD1 (6 bases). In germline, CDR1 is DFQATT, CDR2 SNEGSKA (reference sequence). This CDR3 contains 13 residues. The V gene lost 0 bases and the J gene lost 7 bases, with 12 bases spanning the gap. The CDR3 here is CSAREQGRSGYTF. The CDR3 DNA follows: TGCAGTGCTAGAGAACAGGGAAGAAGTGGCTACACCTTC.

This clonotype has only a few counts. The chain links TRBV15 to TRBJ1-2; D gene ambiguous. With 5 bases removed from V and 7 bases from J, the gap between germline ends came to 11 bases. Germline lookup yields CDR1 LNHNV and CDR2 YYDKDF (reference sequence). The CDR3 spans 12 residues. The CDR3 here is CATSFVGRGYTF. The CDR3 nucleotides read TGTGCCACCAGCTTTGTTGGTCGTGGCTACACCTTC. Together with reference TRBV15 and TRBJ1-2, the CDR3 gives the full variable domain: DAMVIQNPRYQVTQFGKPVTLSCSQTLNHNVMYWYQQKSSQAPKLLFHYYDKDFNNEADTPDNFQSRRPNTSFCFLDIRSPGLGDTAMYLCATSFVGRGYTFGSGTRLTVV.

This clonotype was seen at least ten times. This chain joins TRBV10-1 and TRBJ2-7, with 12 bases identical to TRBD2. Germline CDR1 reads WNHNN; CDR2 reads SYGVQD (reference sequence). The CDR3 totals 15 residues. V dropped 5 bases and J dropped 2; count of bases not matched to a gene: 4. The CDR3 DNA reads TGCGCCAGCAGTCCTGGACTAGCGGGAACCTACGAGCAGTACTTC. It codes for CASSPGLAGTYEQYF.